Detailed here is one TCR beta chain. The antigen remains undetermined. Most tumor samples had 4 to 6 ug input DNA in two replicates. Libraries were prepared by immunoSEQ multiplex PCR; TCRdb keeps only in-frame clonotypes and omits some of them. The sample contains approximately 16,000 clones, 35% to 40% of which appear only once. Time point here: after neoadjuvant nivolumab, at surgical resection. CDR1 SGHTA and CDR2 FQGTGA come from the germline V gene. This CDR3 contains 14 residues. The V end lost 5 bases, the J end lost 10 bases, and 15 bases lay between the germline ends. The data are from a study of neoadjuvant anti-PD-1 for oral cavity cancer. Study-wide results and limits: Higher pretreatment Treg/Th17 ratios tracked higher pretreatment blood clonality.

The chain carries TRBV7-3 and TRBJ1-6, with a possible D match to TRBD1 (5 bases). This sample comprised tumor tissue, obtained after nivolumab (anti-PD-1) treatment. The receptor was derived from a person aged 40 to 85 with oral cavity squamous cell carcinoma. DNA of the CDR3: TGTGCCAGCAGCGCCGTGCAGGGTAACTCACCCCTCCACTTT. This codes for CASSAVQGNSPLHF.